Listed here are 30 T cell receptor beta chains from one sample, sequenced in a study of OX40 agonist ivuxolimab in advanced cancers. Assay used: immunoSEQ multiplex PCR; TCRdb lists only in-frame clones, some missing. The data contain fewer than 13,000 clones, about 73% of them singletons. The sample in question was CD4+ or CD8+ T cells sorted from blood, obtained in a trial of the OX40 agonist ivuxolimab. The receptors stem from an adult with an advanced solid tumor such as melanoma, head and neck, liver or kidney cancer.

The V and J genes are TRBV5-3 and TRBJ2-3; D uncertain. TRBV5-3 is recorded as an ORF, its role being uncertain. This CDR3 is built from 14 residues. V lost 0 bases and J 2 bases, leaving 7 bases between the germline ends. The CDR3 here is CARSLERNTDTQYF. The CDR3 DNA reads TGTGCCAGAAGCTTGGAGCGAAACACAGATACGCAGTATTTT.

The rearrangement uses TRBV27 and TRBJ1-4; D not certain. Germline CDR1 and CDR2: MNHEY and SMNVEV (reference sequence). Trimming pared 3 bases from V and 7 bases from J, leaving 12 bases between. This CDR3 region has 14 residues. This CDR3 reads CASSFILRSEKLFF. For the CDR3, the DNA is TGTGCCAGCAGTTTCATTCTGAGGAGTGAAAAACTGTTTTTT.

The rearrangement uses TRBV30 and TRBJ2-3; perhaps TRBD2 as D (6 bases). CDR3 length: 14 residues. V was pared by 3 bases and J by 4 bases, with 14 bases between. Per germline, CDR1 GTSNPN and CDR2 SVGIG (reference sequence). The CDR3 DNA reads as TGTGCCTGGAGGAGGACCCCGGGGGCAGATACGCAGTATTTT. It translates to CAWRRTPGADTQYF. Filled out from reference TRBV30 and TRBJ2-3, the complete variable domain reads SQTIHQWPATLVQPVGSPLSLECTVEGTSNPNLYWYRQAAGRGLQLLFYSVGIGQISSEVPQNLSASRPQDRQFILSSKKLLLSDSGFYLCAWRRTPGADTQYFGPGTRLTVL.

The chain has TRBV30 and TRBJ1-2; perhaps TRBD1 as D (5 bases). V dropped 5 bases and J dropped 2 bases, with 12 bases sitting between them. This CDR3 contains 13 residues. Looked up from germline, CDR1 is GTSNPN and CDR2 is SVGIG (reference sequence). The CDR3 nucleotides read TGTGCCTGGGGTGGGGACCCAAACTATGGCTACACCTTC. It is translated as CAWGGDPNYGYTF.

This clone is labeled as medium-sized (0.01 to 0.1%). The chain joins TRBV7-6 to TRBJ2-2; 9 bases agree with TRBD2. The CDR3 length is 17 residues. Per germline, CDR1 SGHVS and CDR2 FNYEAQ. J was trimmed by 6 bases and V by 1 base; bases with no gene match: 9. The CDR3 region has the DNA TGTGCCAGCAGCTTAGAAATTAGCGGGAGATTAGCCGGGGAGCTGTTTTTT. This codes for CASSLEISGRLAGELFF.

The chain recombines TRBV7-6 with TRBJ2-1, with 8 nucleotides matching TRBD2. Germline-derived CDR1 and CDR2 are SGHVS and FNYEAQ. V shed 5 bases, J shed 7 bases, and the junction held 10 bases outside the gene matches. The CDR3 extends over 15 amino acids. The CDR3 nucleotides read TGTGCCAGCAGCCAGTCGGGGACTAGTATGAATGAGCAGTTCTTC. Residues: CASSQSGTSMNEQFF.

This chain joins TRBV7-9 and TRBJ2-1; 13 bases are shared with TRBD2. In germline, CDR1 is SEHNR, CDR2 FQNEAQ (reference sequence). V dropped 5 bases and J dropped 6; count of bases not matched to a gene: 4. The CDR3 spans 15 residues. CDR3 protein: CASSPGTSGINEQFF. The DNA of the CDR3 is TGTGCCAGCAGCCCAGGGACTAGCGGGATCAATGAGCAGTTCTTC. The full variable domain, with the rest looked up from reference TRBV7-9 and TRBJ2-1, is DTGVSQNPRHKITKRGQNVTFRCDPISEHNRLYWYRQTLGQGPEFLTYFQNEAQLEKSRLLSDRFSAERPKGSFSTLEIQRTEQGDSAMYLCASSPGTSGINEQFFGPGTRLTVL.

V usage is TRBV9 and J usage is TRBJ2-6, with 9 bases identical to TRBD1. Germline trimming cut 4 bases from V and 1 base from J; bases unmatched to any gene: 6. Germline V lookup: CDR1 SGDLS, CDR2 YYNGEE. The CDR3 totals 17 residues. In DNA form, the CDR3 reads TGTGCCAGCAGCTACGGGACAGGGTCATCTGGGGCCAACGTCCTGACTTTC. Translation gives CASSYGTGSSGANVLTF.

The rearrangement links TRBV13 to TRBJ2-1; D is possibly TRBD1 or TRBD2 (5 bases each). There are 13 residues in the CDR3. Germline CDR1 PRHDT, CDR2 FYEKMQ (reference sequence). The V end was cut by 4 bases, the J end by 9 bases, with 13 bases between. In DNA form, the CDR3 reads TGTGCCAGCAGCTCAAACCCAGGGACTGAGCAGTTCTTC. It translates to CASSSNPGTEQFF.

The gene calls are TRBV19 and TRBJ1-5, with D possibly being TRBD1 (5 bases). There are 14 residues in the CDR3. Deletions cut 4 bases from V and 1 base from J, with 8 bases between. CDR1 and CDR2 (germline): LNHDA, SQIVND (reference sequence). The CDR3 sequence: CASSREGSNQPQHF. The CDR3 coding sequence is TGTGCCAGTAGTAGGGAGGGGAGCAATCAGCCCCAGCATTTT.

The J gene is TRBJ2-1, the V gene TRBV13; 11 positions agree with TRBD2. Germline CDR1 reads PRHDT; CDR2 reads FYEKMQ (reference sequence). Losses at the gene ends were 5 bases for V and 6 bases for J; bases not matched to a gene: 6. This CDR3 has 15 amino acids. The CDR3 protein is CASSPGTSGLNEQFF. As DNA, the CDR3 is TGTGCCAGCAGCCCCGGGACTAGCGGACTCAATGAGCAGTTCTTC.

V is TRBV11-2 and J is TRBJ2-3, with 11 bases aligning to TRBD2. Trimming cost V 1 base and J 0 bases; bases outside gene matches: 6. Germline V gene lookup returns CDR1 SGHAT and CDR2 FQNNGV. This CDR3 is 18 amino acids long. The DNA of the CDR3 is TGTGCCAGCAGCTTAGTATTGGGACTAGCGGAGAGCACAGATACGCAGTATTTT. It encodes CASSLVLGLAESTDTQYF. Full variable domain (missing parts from reference TRBV11-2 and TRBJ2-3): EAGVAQSPRYKIIEKRQSVAFWCNPISGHATLYWYQQILGQGPKLLIQFQNNGVVDDSQLPKDRFSAERLKGVDSTLKIQPAKLEDSAVYLCASSLVLGLAESTDTQYFGPGTRLTVL.

CDR3 DNA sequence: TGTGCCAGCAGCCGAGGACAGGGGCCACCCCCACCTGAAGCTTTCTTT. The encoded protein is CASSRGQGPPPPEAFF. This chain links TRBV28 with TRBJ1-1, with 9 bases matching TRBD1. The junction had 14 bases not matched to a gene; V was cut back by 6 bases and J by 6 bases. Germline V gives CDR1 MDHEN, CDR2 SYDVKM. The CDR3 spans 16 residues.

To note about this clone: Other nucleotide sequences in the sample specify the same CDR3. V is TRBV5-4 and J is TRBJ2-1, with TRBD2 matching 11 bases. CDR1 and CDR2 (germline): SGHNT, YYREEE (reference sequence). V shed 0 bases and J 10 bases; nucleotides not matched to a gene: 6. The CDR3 extends over 15 amino acids. CDR3 loop: CASSLGLAGRNEQFF. The CDR3, as DNA: TGTGCCAGCAGCTTGGGACTAGCGGGAAGGAACGAGCAGTTCTTC.

This CDR3 is CASSALAEQYF. CDR3 in DNA: TGTGCCAGCAGCGCTCTAGCGGAGCAGTATTTT. The rearrangement joins TRBV11-2 to TRBJ2-3; the match to TRBD2 covers 7 bases. CDR3 length: 11 residues. V was clipped by 5 bases and J by 11 bases; unmatched bases: 4. The germline gives CDR1 SGHAT, CDR2 FQNNGV. The full variable domain, with the rest looked up from reference TRBV11-2 and TRBJ2-3, is EAGVAQSPRYKIIEKRQSVAFWCNPISGHATLYWYQQILGQGPKLLIQFQNNGVVDDSQLPKDRFSAERLKGVDSTLKIQPAKLEDSAVYLCASSALAEQYFGPGTRLTVL.

As regards this clone: The germline gene is not matched at one end of the junction; a read error may be the cause. The CDR3, as DNA: TGTGCTAGCAGCTACGGACTAGCGGGAACCCCTGGGGCCAACGTCCTGACTTTC. Translating gives CASSYGLAGTPGANVLTF. The chain combines TRBV7-7 with TRBJ2-6; TRBD2 matches 12 bases. From germline, CDR1 is SSHAT and CDR2 FNYEAQ (reference sequence). The CDR3 is made up of 18 amino acids.

This clone ranks as medium-sized. The V gene is TRBV25-1, the J gene TRBJ2-1; the D gene is possibly TRBD2 (6 bases). The CDR3 sequence is 17 residues long. The germline V gene encodes CDR1 MGHDK and CDR2 SYGVNS. The V gene lost 3 bases and the J gene lost 0 bases, with 15 bases spanning the gap. The CDR3 is CASSDLGRGSSYNEQFF. In DNA form, the CDR3 reads TGTGCCAGCAGTGATCTCGGACGGGGGAGCTCCTACAATGAGCAGTTCTTC.

The rearrangement links TRBV30 to TRBJ2-7; D not certain. With 0 bases removed from V and 3 bases from J, the gap between germline ends came to 12 bases. CDR3 length: 14 amino acids. CDR1 GTSNPN and CDR2 SVGIG come from the germline V gene (reference sequence). In DNA form, the CDR3 reads TGTGCCTGGAGTGTCCTTATAGGGCACTACGAGCAGTACTTC. It is translated as CAWSVLIGHYEQYF.

The chain has TRBV4-2 and TRBJ2-7; D unclear. Trimming pared 1 base from V and 0 bases from J, leaving 4 bases between. Germline assignment: CDR1 LGHNA and CDR2 YNFKEQ. The CDR3 contains 13 residues. The CDR3 is CASSQAGSYEQYF. CDR3 in DNA: TGTGCCAGCAGCCAAGCCGGCTCCTACGAGCAGTACTTC.

This clone occurred a few times. The V call is TRBV19, the J call TRBJ2-7; perhaps D is TRBD1 or TRBD2 (5 bases each). CDR3 size: 14 residues. Per germline, CDR1 LNHDA and CDR2 SQIVND (reference sequence). Trimming took off 0 bases at V and 13 bases at J, with 19 bases between the two ends. The CDR3 sequence: CASSIDPGPDEKYF. DNA of the CDR3: TGTGCCAGTAGTATAGATCCGGGACCGGACGAAAAATACTTC.

The chain couples TRBV21-1 to TRBJ2-1. TRBV21-1 is a listed pseudogene. This CDR3 region has 13 residues. CDR3 nucleotide sequence: TGTGCCAGCAGCAAAGCCTGGGTCCGAGAGCAGTTCTTC. Translation gives CASSKAWVREQFF.

The genes are TRBV12-5 and TRBJ2-3; D uncertain. Germline V lookup: CDR1 LGHNT, CDR2 FRNRAP. With 3 bases removed from V and 4 bases from J, the gap between germline ends came to 5 bases. The CDR3 has 12 residues. The CDR3 coding sequence is TGTGCTAGTGGTTTTAACCCAGATACGCAGTATTTT. It codes for CASGFNPDTQYF.

The chain is built from TRBV7-8 and TRBJ2-7; D perhaps matches TRBD2 (6 bases). V was clipped by 5 bases and J by 0 bases, with 14 bases between them. CDR3 length equals 15 residues. Looked up from germline, CDR1 is SGHVS and CDR2 is FQNEAQ. The CDR3 loop reads CASSPTGLPSYEQYF. CDR3 sequence (DNA): TGTGCCAGCAGCCCAACAGGACTACCCTCCTACGAGCAGTACTTC.

The CDR3 nucleotides are TGTGCCAGCAGCCGCCCCAACCGACAGGACTACGAGCAGTACTTC. The encoded protein is CASSRPNRQDYEQYF. V usage is TRBV7-9 and J usage is TRBJ2-7; possibly TRBD1 for D (6 bases). Trimming pared 5 bases from V and 3 bases from J, leaving 17 bases between. The CDR3 length is 15 residues. Germline V lookup: CDR1 SEHNR, CDR2 FQNEAQ (reference sequence).

This chain links TRBV9 with TRBJ2-1; D is unresolved. This CDR3 comprises 14 residues. V was pared by 3 bases and J by 5 bases, with 12 bases between. Germline-derived CDR1 and CDR2 are SGDLS and YYNGEE. Written as DNA, the CDR3 is TGTGCCAGCAGCGCCCCCCCGCTCCACAATGAGCAGTTCTTC. Protein sequence: CASSAPPLHNEQFF.

This clone was counted a few times. The chain combines TRBV7-9 with TRBJ2-1; 7 bases line up with TRBD2. V shed 5 bases, J shed 2 bases, and the junction held 6 bases outside the gene matches. Germline V lookup: CDR1 SEHNR, CDR2 FQNEAQ (reference sequence). The CDR3 extends over 15 amino acids. The CDR3 sequence is CASSPTSEAYNEQFF. The CDR3 DNA reads TGTGCCAGCAGCCCCACTAGCGAGGCCTACAATGAGCAGTTCTTC.

This rearrangement joins TRBV10-3 to TRBJ2-7; D is undetermined. The CDR3 loop spans 12 amino acids. CDR1 and CDR2 from the germline V gene are ENHRY and SYGVKD. V was cut by 8 bases and J by 7 bases, with 15 bases left in between. The CDR3 bases are TGTGCCATCCTGACGGCGTCGGGTGAGCAGTACTTC. As protein: CAILTASGEQYF.

The count of this clone is one. The chain is built from TRBV30 and TRBJ1-4; weak D call: TRBD1 (6 bases). This CDR3 has 15 amino acids. Trimming pared 3 bases from V and 0 bases from J, leaving 11 bases between. Germline V CDR1 and CDR2: GTSNPN, SVGIG (reference sequence). CDR3 nucleotide sequence: TGTGCCTGGAGGAAACCAGGGGCAACTAATGAAAAACTGTTTTTT. As protein: CAWRKPGATNEKLFF.

This rearrangement joins TRBV2 to TRBJ2-7; no reliable D call. The CDR3 is made up of 14 amino acids. The ends were cut back, 4 bases at V and 6 bases at J, with 16 bases in the middle. CDR1 and CDR2 (germline): SNHLY, FYNNEI. The CDR3 DNA is TGTGCCAGCAGTGTGAAGAACGGCCCGTCCGAGCAGTACTTC. It is translated as CASSVKNGPSEQYF.

Only a few counts were recorded for this clone. V and J are TRBV19 and TRBJ2-2, with 12 bases that match TRBD2. The CDR3 totals 16 residues. Trimming cost V 4 bases and J 3 bases; bases outside gene matches: 3. Germline CDR1 LNHDA, CDR2 SQIVND (reference sequence). In DNA, the CDR3 is TGTGCCAGTAGTAGCGGACTAGCGGGATACACCGGGGAGCTGTTTTTT. This translates into CASSSGLAGYTGELFF.